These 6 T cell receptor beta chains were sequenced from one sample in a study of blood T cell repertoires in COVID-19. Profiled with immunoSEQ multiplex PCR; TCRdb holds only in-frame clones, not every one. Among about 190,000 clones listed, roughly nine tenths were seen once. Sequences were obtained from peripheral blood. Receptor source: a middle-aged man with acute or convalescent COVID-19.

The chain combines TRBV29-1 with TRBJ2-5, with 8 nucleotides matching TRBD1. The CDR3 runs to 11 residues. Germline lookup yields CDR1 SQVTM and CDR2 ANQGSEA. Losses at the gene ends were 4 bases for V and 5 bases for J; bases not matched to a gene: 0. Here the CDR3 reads CSVGDRETQYF. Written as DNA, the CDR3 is TGCAGCGTTGGGGACAGGGAGACCCAGTACTTC.

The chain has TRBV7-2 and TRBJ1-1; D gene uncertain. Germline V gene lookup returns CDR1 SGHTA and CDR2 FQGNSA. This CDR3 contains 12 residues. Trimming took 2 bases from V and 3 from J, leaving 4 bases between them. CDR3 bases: TGTGCCAGCAGCTTACTGTACACTGAAGCTTTCTTT. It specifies CASSLLYTEAFF.

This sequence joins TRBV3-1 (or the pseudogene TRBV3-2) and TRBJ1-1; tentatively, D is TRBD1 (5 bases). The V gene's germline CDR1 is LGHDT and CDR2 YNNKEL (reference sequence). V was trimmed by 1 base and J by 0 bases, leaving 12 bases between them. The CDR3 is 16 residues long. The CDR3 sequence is CASSQAGEGLNTEAFF. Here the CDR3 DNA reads TGTGCCAGCAGCCAAGCGGGAGAGGGGCTGAACACTGAAGCTTTCTTT.

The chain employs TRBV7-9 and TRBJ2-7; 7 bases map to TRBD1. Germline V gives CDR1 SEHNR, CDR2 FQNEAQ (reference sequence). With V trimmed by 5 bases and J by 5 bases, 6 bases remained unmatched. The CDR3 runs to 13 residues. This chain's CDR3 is CASSATGAHEQYF. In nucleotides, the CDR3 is TGTGCCAGCAGCGCTACAGGGGCCCACGAGCAGTACTTC.

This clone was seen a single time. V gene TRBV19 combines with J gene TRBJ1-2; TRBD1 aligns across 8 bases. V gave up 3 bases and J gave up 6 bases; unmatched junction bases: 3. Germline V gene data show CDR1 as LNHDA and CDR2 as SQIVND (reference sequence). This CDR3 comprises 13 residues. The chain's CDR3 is CASSIRTGHGYTF. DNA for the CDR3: TGTGCCAGTAGTATCCGGACAGGGCATGGCTACACCTTC. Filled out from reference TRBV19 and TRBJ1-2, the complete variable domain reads DGGITQSPKYLFRKEGQNVTLSCEQNLNHDAMYWYRQDPGQGLRLIYYSQIVNDFQKGDIAEGYSVSREKKESFPLTVTSAQKNPTAFYLCASSIRTGHGYTFGSGTRLTVV.

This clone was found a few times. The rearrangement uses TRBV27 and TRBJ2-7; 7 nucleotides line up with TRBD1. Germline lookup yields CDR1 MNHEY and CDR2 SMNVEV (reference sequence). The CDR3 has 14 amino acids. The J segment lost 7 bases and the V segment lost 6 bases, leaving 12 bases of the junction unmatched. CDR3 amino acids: CASRLTGTLREQYF. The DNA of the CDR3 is TGTGCCAGCAGATTGACAGGGACCCTCCGGGAGCAGTACTTC.